This TCR beta chain was captured in a study of blood T cell repertoires in COVID-19. The study drew participants aged about 18 to 90 years from around 24 US areas. Clinical history reported by participants formed the basis on which cohorts were assigned. It was within 2 weeks before study entry that exposed participants met a COVID-19 case. The authors' processing: Researchers report that nucleated cell counts were estimated from reference gene primer amplification. Repertoires were generated with immunoSEQ multiplex PCR, while TCRdb's copy carries only in-frame clones and drops some. From that table come the V and J calls and clone size; the DNA was used to work out D and trimming. Among about 150,000 clones listed, 80% to 85% were seen once. CDR1 and CDR2 (germline): WNHNN, SYGVQD (reference sequence). The CDR3 consists of 16 residues. The ends lost 3 bases at V and 4 bases at J; junction bases unmatched: 9.

Sequencing input: PBMCs or T cells enriched from blood (not recorded which). The V and J genes are TRBV10-1 and TRBJ2-3, with 8 bases fitting TRBD2. This receptor was taken from a woman in her forties or fifties who had been exposed to COVID-19. Written as DNA, the CDR3 is TGCGCCAGCAGTGATGGTGGAGCGGGAGAAGCAGATACGCAGTATTTT. Its protein product is CASSDGGAGEADTQYF.